This note documents a single T cell receptor (beta chain) sequence. Its antigen is not identified. The sample comes from a study of shared clonotypes between healthy human individuals. CDR3 size: 13 residues. Trimming took 6 bases from V and 5 from J; bases not matched to a gene: 5. CDR1 is SNHLY and CDR2 is FYNNEI in the germline V gene. Notes on the study in general: Clonotypes shared by all four sorted-subset donors had higher generation probabilities than non-shared clonotypes.

Clones were sequenced by immunoSEQ multiplex PCR, and TCRdb holds only the in-frame ones, with some missing. The sample contains about 710,000 clones, about three quarters of which appear only once. This sequence joins TRBV2 and TRBJ2-7; 9 positions agree with TRBD1. This sequence was found in a woman aged 25 to 39 in good health. The sequencing input was memory CD4+ T cells sorted from blood. Subset: CD45RA-negative fraction. CDR3: CASSRDRANEQYF. Here the CDR3 DNA reads TGTGCCAGCAGCAGGGACAGGGCCAACGAGCAGTACTTC.